These 18 T cell receptor beta chains originate from one sample sequenced in a study of blood T cell repertoires in COVID-19. Sequenced by immunoSEQ multiplex PCR; TCRdb stores in-frame clones only, minus some. The sample lists a few hundred thousand clones, over 75% occurring once. Sample: peripheral blood. These TCRs come from a woman aged 25 to 39 with acute or convalescent COVID-19.

The chain carries TRBV10-3 and TRBJ2-3; D not resolved. Deletions cut 6 bases from V and 2 bases from J, with 9 bases between. CDR3 length: 13 amino acids. Germline CDR1 ENHRY, CDR2 SYGVKD. In nucleotides, the CDR3 is TGTGCCATCAGGACTGATTACACAGATACGCAGTATTTT. Protein: CAIRTDYTDTQYF.

The chain has TRBV19 and TRBJ2-3; D not certain. V was cut by 7 bases and J by 4 bases, with 15 bases left in between. Germline CDR1 and CDR2: LNHDA and SQIVND (reference sequence). CDR3 length: 14 amino acids. The CDR3 coding sequence is TGTGCCAGTAAACGGTATTTTGAGGCAGATACGCAGTATTTT. This gives the protein CASKRYFEADTQYF. The complete variable domain, with remaining parts taken from reference TRBV19 and TRBJ2-3, reads DGGITQSPKYLFRKEGQNVTLSCEQNLNHDAMYWYRQDPGQGLRLIYYSQIVNDFQKGDIAEGYSVSREKKESFPLTVTSAQKNPTAFYLCASKRYFEADTQYFGPGTRLTVL.

The V and J genes are TRBV7-9 and TRBJ2-1; D is possibly TRBD1 (5 bases). Trimming left V 8 bases short and J 5 bases short, with 10 bases between. CDR1 is SEHNR, CDR2 FQNEAQ, per germline (reference sequence). This CDR3 has 12 amino acids. As DNA, the CDR3 is TGTGCCAGCTCGATACAGGACAATGAGCAGTTCTTC. Encoded protein: CASSIQDNEQFF.

The genes are TRBV6-4 and TRBJ2-1; 12 positions agree with TRBD1. The CDR3 consists of 16 residues. J lost 8 bases, V lost 4 bases, and 9 bases had no gene match. CDR1 MRHNA and CDR2 SNTAGT come from the germline V gene. The CDR3, as DNA: TGTGCCAGCAGTGGAACCGGGACAGGGGGCCCCGATGAGCAGTTCTTC. It codes for CASSGTGTGGPDEQFF.

The chain has TRBV9 and TRBJ2-1; 9 bases fit TRBD2. CDR3 length equals 15 residues. Germline V gene lookup returns CDR1 SGDLS and CDR2 YYNGEE. J was trimmed by 7 bases and V by 3 bases; bases with no gene match: 8. The CDR3 DNA follows: TGTGCCAGCAGCGGTGCGGGAGGGCCTCGGAATGAGCAGTTCTTC. Translated, it gives CASSGAGGPRNEQFF.

The chain carries TRBV4-3 and TRBJ2-6; D uncertain. The V gene lost 2 bases and the J gene lost 0 bases, with 8 bases spanning the gap. CDR1 and CDR2 (germline): LGHNA, YSLEER. CDR3 size: 16 residues. As DNA, the CDR3 is TGCGCCAGCAGCCAATCTCGAGGCTCTGGGGCCAACGTCCTGACTTTC. Its translation: CASSQSRGSGANVLTF.

V gene TRBV27 combines with J gene TRBJ2-7; no firm D call. CDR3 length: 15 residues. The V end lost 3 bases, the J end lost 3 bases, and 15 bases lay between the germline ends. The germline CDR1 and CDR2 sequences are MNHEY and SMNVEV (reference sequence). The CDR3 DNA reads TGTGCCAGCAGTTTCACGAGGTCTGCCCACTACGAGCAGTACTTC. Translated, it gives CASSFTRSAHYEQYF.

The rearrangement links TRBV20-1 to TRBJ2-3, with TRBD1 matching 7 bases. Germline values: CDR1 DFQATT, CDR2 SNEGSKA (reference sequence). Germline trimming cut 3 bases from V and 4 bases from J; bases unmatched to any gene: 4. The CDR3 loop spans 13 amino acids. The CDR3 loop is CSASKGGADTQYF. For the CDR3, the DNA is TGCAGTGCTAGTAAAGGGGGCGCAGATACGCAGTATTTT.

This rearrangement joins TRBV6-2 or TRBV6-3 to TRBJ1-5, with TRBD1 as a possible D gene (5 bases). Deletions cut 0 bases from V and 9 bases from J, with 12 bases between. The CDR3 is made up of 14 amino acids. Germline V gene data show CDR1 as MNHEY and CDR2 as SVGEGT. Here the CDR3 reads CASSYSEGFRPQHF. CDR3 in DNA: TGTGCCAGCAGTTACTCGGAGGGGTTTCGGCCCCAGCATTTT.

CDR3 amino acids: CASSLELAKNIQYF. Written as DNA, the CDR3 is TGTGCCAGCAGCTTAGAGCTAGCCAAAAACATTCAGTACTTC. The genes are TRBV7-2 and TRBJ2-4, with D hard to call. The V gene's germline CDR1 is SGHTA and CDR2 FQGNSA. V lost 1 base to trimming and J lost 0 bases, with 4 bases between them. The CDR3 is 14 residues long.

There are a few counts of this clone. J is TRBJ2-1 and V is TRBV11-1; D is possibly TRBD2 (6 bases). Germline lookup yields CDR1 SGHAT and CDR2 FQDESV (reference sequence). The CDR3 totals 15 residues. Trimming took off 1 base at V and 4 bases at J, with 11 bases between the two ends. The DNA for the CDR3 is TGTGCCAGCAGCTTAGGTAGCGGAATTTACAATGAGCAGTTCTTC. This sequence encodes CASSLGSGIYNEQFF.

This chain uses TRBV11-2 with TRBJ1-2; D is possibly TRBD1 (6 bases). CDR3 length: 14 amino acids. Germline CDR1 reads SGHAT; CDR2 reads FQNNGV. V was trimmed by 4 bases and J by 8 bases, leaving 17 bases between them. The CDR3 nucleotides are TGTGCCAGCAGCTCGGGACACCCTAAGAGCGGCTACACCTTC. This gives the protein CASSSGHPKSGYTF.

The genes are TRBV7-9 and TRBJ2-5; weak D call: TRBD1 (5 bases). V shed 2 bases and J shed 5 bases, with 15 bases lying between them. This CDR3 is built from 15 residues. The germline V gene has CDR1 SEHNR and CDR2 FQNEAQ (reference sequence). The CDR3 DNA is TGTGCCAGCAGCTTAAGAGAATCAGGGTGGGAGACCCAGTACTTC. Protein product: CASSLRESGWETQYF.

This clone was detected only a few times. V and J are TRBV7-3 and TRBJ2-3; the D gene is possibly TRBD2 (6 bases). The CDR3 loop spans 16 amino acids. The germline V gene encodes CDR1 SGHTA and CDR2 FQGTGA. V was clipped by 1 base and J by 3 bases, with 14 bases between them. Written as DNA, the CDR3 is TGTGCCAGCAGCTTAATTTTTGGGGGGACGACAGATACGCAGTATTTT. Encoded protein: CASSLIFGGTTDTQYF. Full variable domain (remainder filled in from reference TRBV7-3 and TRBJ2-3): GAGVSQTPSNKVTEKGKYVELRCDPISGHTALYWYRQSLGQGPEFLIYFQGTGAADDSGLPNDRFFAVRPEGSVSTLKIQRTERGDSAVYLCASSLIFGGTTDTQYFGPGTRLTVL.

The chain recombines TRBV11-2 with TRBJ2-7; 9 nucleotides line up with TRBD2. The CDR3 totals 18 residues. The V segment lost 2 bases and the J segment 2 bases; nucleotides outside the gene matches: 13. Germline V lookup: CDR1 SGHAT, CDR2 FQNNGV. The CDR3 sequence: CASSLYPPLAGITYEQYF. The CDR3 nucleotides are TGTGCCAGCAGCTTATATCCCCCGCTAGCGGGAATAACCTACGAGCAGTACTTC.

This sequence joins TRBV7-2 and TRBJ2-2, with a weak D call TRBD1 (6 bases). The CDR3 sequence is 17 residues long. CDR1 and CDR2 from the germline V gene are SGHTA and FQGNSA. V shed 1 base and J shed 0 bases, with 12 bases lying between them. The CDR3 coding sequence is TGTGCCAGCAGCTTAGTAGGACAGAACGCGAACACCGGGGAGCTGTTTTTT. Translating gives CASSLVGQNANTGELFF.

V is TRBV6-2 or TRBV6-3 and J is TRBJ2-7, with D possibly being TRBD2 (6 bases). V gave up 2 bases and J gave up 3 bases, with 11 bases separating them. The length of the CDR3 is 14 residues. Looked up from germline, CDR1 is MNHEY and CDR2 is SVGEGT. DNA for the CDR3: TGTGCCAGCAGTTACCGGACTACAGACTACGAGCAGTACTTC. This translates into CASSYRTTDYEQYF.

The rearrangement links TRBV6-2 or TRBV6-3 to TRBJ2-7, with D unclear. CDR3 length: 15 residues. Looked up from germline, CDR1 is MNHEY and CDR2 is SVGEGT. Trimming stripped 3 bases from V and 3 bases from J, with 15 bases between. The CDR3 region is CASSYSPGLNYEQYF. The CDR3 DNA reads TGTGCCAGCAGTTATAGCCCGGGTTTGAACTACGAGCAGTACTTC.